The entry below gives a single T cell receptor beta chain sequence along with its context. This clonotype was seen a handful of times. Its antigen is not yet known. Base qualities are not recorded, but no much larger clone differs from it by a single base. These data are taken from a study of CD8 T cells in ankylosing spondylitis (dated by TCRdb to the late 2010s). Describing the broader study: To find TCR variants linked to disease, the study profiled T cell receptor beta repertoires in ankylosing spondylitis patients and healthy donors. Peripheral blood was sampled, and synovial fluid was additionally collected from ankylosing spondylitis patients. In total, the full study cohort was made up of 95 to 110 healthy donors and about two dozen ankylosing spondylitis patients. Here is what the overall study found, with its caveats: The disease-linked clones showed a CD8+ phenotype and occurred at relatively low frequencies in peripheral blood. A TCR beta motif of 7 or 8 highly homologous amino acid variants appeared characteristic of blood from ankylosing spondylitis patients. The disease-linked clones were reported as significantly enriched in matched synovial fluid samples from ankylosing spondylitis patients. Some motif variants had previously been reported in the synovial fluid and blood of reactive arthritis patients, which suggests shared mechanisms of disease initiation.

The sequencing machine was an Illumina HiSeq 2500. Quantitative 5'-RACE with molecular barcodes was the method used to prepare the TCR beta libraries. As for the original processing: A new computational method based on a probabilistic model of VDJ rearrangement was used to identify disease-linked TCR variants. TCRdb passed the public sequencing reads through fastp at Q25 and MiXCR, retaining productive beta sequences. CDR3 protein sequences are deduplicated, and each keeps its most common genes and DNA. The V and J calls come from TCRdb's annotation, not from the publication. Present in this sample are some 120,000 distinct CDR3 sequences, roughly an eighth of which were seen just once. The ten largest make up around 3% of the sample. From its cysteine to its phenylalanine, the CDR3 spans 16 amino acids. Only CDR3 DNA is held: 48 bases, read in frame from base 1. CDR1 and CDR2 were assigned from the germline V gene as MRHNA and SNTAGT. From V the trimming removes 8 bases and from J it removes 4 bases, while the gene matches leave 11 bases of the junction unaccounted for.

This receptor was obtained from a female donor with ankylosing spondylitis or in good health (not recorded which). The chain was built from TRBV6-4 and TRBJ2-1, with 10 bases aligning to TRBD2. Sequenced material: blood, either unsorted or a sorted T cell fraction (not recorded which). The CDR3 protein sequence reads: CASGLAGVRLYNEQFF. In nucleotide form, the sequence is TGTGCCAGCGGTCTAGCGGGGGTACGCCTATACAATGAGCAGTTCTTC.